This record concerns one T cell receptor beta chain sequence. This sample is drawn from a study of response to subunit inactivated influenza vaccine. The trim removed 3 bases at V and 5 bases at J, leaving 9 bases unmatched. CDR3 length: 15 residues. CDR1 is DFQATT, CDR2 SNEGSKA, per germline (reference sequence). TCRdb re-derived calls from the RT-PCR reads in MiXCR, one entry per CDR3 protein. Of about 570,000 distinct CDR3 sequences in the sample, about 10% are singletons; the top ten hold approximately 10%. The data were also submitted as part of a second study, on T cells expressing NK-cell markers. From that report: TCR beta cDNA was generated via 5'RACE template switching incorporating UMIs. Among eight sequenced donors, seven carried HCMV seropositivity while one was seronegative.

This material consisted of PBMCs from blood, taken on the day of vaccination. V is TRBV20-1 and J is TRBJ2-5, with 10 bases aligning to TRBD2. This TCR was recovered from a man in his fifties or sixties who received an inactivated influenza vaccine. CDR3 loop: CSARVLAGVEETQYF. The CDR3 DNA reads TGCAGTGCTAGGGTTCTAGCGGGAGTGGAGGAGACCCAGTACTTC.